Below, 19 T cell receptor beta chains from the same sample are listed, as sequenced in a study of type 1 and type 2 diabetes patients. PCR was run on genomic DNA. Multiplex PCR with 30 forward and 13 reverse primers amplified the TCR beta CDR3. TCRdb re-derived calls from the multiplex PCR reads in MiXCR, one entry per CDR3 protein. The profile covers fewer than 300,000 distinct CDR3 sequences, with roughly 50% appearing a single time and about 13% taken by the ten largest. The specimen was peripheral blood mononuclear cells (PBMCs). Receptors were obtained from a man between 18 and 35 years old with type 2 diabetes.

This clonotype was observed a single time. The chain couples TRBV5-6 to TRBJ1-2, with a weak D call TRBD1 (5 bases). CDR1 and CDR2 from the germline V gene are SGHDT and YYEEEE. The CDR3 loop spans 14 amino acids. V lost 1 base to trimming and J lost 4 bases, with 11 bases between them. Written as DNA, the CDR3 is TGTGCCAGCAGCTTGCCCCAGGGATCCTATGGCTACACCTTC. Protein product: CASSLPQGSYGYTF.

The chain couples TRBV4-1 to TRBJ1-1; D remains unclear. Germline V gene sequence: CDR1 MGHRA, CDR2 YSYEKL. This CDR3 has 13 residues. V lost 4 bases to trimming and J lost 4 bases, with 10 bases between them. The CDR3 DNA follows: TGCGCCAGCAGCCCTGGTCCAAGCACTGAAGCTTTCTTT. This gives the protein CASSPGPSTEAFF.

This chain joins TRBV6-6 and TRBJ1-5; D uncertain. V was pared by 2 bases and J by 5 bases, with 13 bases between. The CDR3 loop spans 15 amino acids. The germline gives CDR1 MNHNY, CDR2 SVGAGI (reference sequence). The CDR3 coding sequence is TGTGCCAGCAGTTACGAACCGGAGATTGATCAGCCCCAGCATTTT. This sequence encodes CASSYEPEIDQPQHF.

V usage is TRBV6-6 and J usage is TRBJ2-7; the D gene could be TRBD1 or TRBD2 (5 bases each). This CDR3 is built from 15 residues. Germline-derived CDR1 and CDR2 are MNHNY and SVGAGI (reference sequence). The ends were cut back, 4 bases at V and 3 bases at J, with 16 bases in the middle. CDR3 in amino acids: CASSFNRDHYYEQYF. CDR3 nucleotide sequence: TGTGCCAGCAGTTTCAACCGGGACCATTACTACGAGCAGTACTTC.

Of note for this clonotype: A read error may be the cause here, since a much bigger clone is one base away. Without the conserved terminal phenylalanine or tryptophan, this CDR3 likely stems from a read error. The V call is TRBV30, the J call TRBJ2-7; no clear D gene. The CDR3 sequence is 11 residues long. The V end lost 0 bases, the J end lost 4 bases, and 4 bases lay between the germline ends. Germline lookup yields CDR1 GTSNPN and CDR2 SVGIG (reference sequence). CDR3 nucleotides: TGTGCCTGGAGTGTAGGGTACGAGCAGTACCTC. Amino acid sequence: CAWSVGYEQYL.

V is TRBV19 and J is TRBJ2-3, with D perhaps being TRBD1 or TRBD2 (5 bases each). Germline loops: CDR1 LNHDA, CDR2 SQIVND (reference sequence). This CDR3 contains 14 residues. V lost 6 bases and J lost 0, with 10 bases in between. The CDR3 sequence is CASRGTESTDTQYF. CDR3 nucleotides: TGTGCCAGTAGGGGGACGGAGAGCACAGATACGCAGTATTTT.

In this sample, this clonotype turned up a few times. This chain connects TRBV29-1 to TRBJ1-1; the D is unclear. The ends were cut back, 5 bases at V and 3 bases at J, with 7 bases in the middle. Per germline, CDR1 SQVTM and CDR2 ANQGSEA. This CDR3 contains 11 residues. DNA for the CDR3: TGCAGCGTTATCGGCGACACTGAAGCTTTCTTT. This gives the protein CSVIGDTEAFF.

The chain carries TRBV20-1 and TRBJ1-1, with no clear D. Germline CDR1 and CDR2: DFQATT and SNEGSKA (reference sequence). V was shortened by 6 bases and J by 1 base, with 12 bases between the two germline ends. CDR3 size: 13 residues. CDR3 residues: CSARSVGNTEAFF. DNA for the CDR3: TGCAGTGCCAGGTCAGTTGGGAACACTGAAGCTTTCTTT.

This chain links TRBV20-1 with TRBJ1-1, with D maybe TRBD1 (5 bases). The CDR3 contains 13 residues. The V gene's germline CDR1 is DFQATT and CDR2 SNEGSKA (reference sequence). Trimming pared 5 bases from V and 1 base from J, leaving 11 bases between. The CDR3, as DNA: TGCAGTGCTGACCCCAGGGCGAACACTGAAGCTTTCTTT. Amino acid sequence: CSADPRANTEAFF.

Only one count was recorded for this clonotype. The chain recombines TRBV7-2 with TRBJ2-7; TRBD1 agrees at 8 bases. The trim removed 6 bases at V and 6 bases at J, leaving 13 bases unmatched. The CDR3 runs 15 residues. Looked up from germline, CDR1 is SGHTA and CDR2 is FQGNSA. CDR3 in DNA: TGTGCCAGCAGTTGTGGTAAAACAGGGGGGCTCGAGCAGTACTTC. It encodes CASSCGKTGGLEQYF.

This clonotype has only a few counts. V and J are TRBV6-6 and TRBJ1-4; 10 nucleotides line up with TRBD1. This CDR3 is 14 amino acids long. Germline V gene sequence: CDR1 MNHNY, CDR2 SVGAGI (reference sequence). The ends lost 7 bases at V and 5 bases at J; junction bases unmatched: 4. The CDR3: CASKGTGVNEKLFF. DNA for the CDR3: TGTGCCAGCAAGGGGACAGGGGTGAATGAAAAACTGTTTTTT.

This chain connects TRBV28 to TRBJ2-7, with 13 bases aligning to TRBD2. This CDR3 region has 14 residues. The J segment lost 5 bases and the V segment lost 6 bases, leaving 4 bases of the junction unmatched. The germline V gene encodes CDR1 MDHEN and CDR2 SYDVKM. The CDR3 sequence is CASSNGLAGDEQYF. The CDR3 DNA is TGTGCCAGCAGCAACGGACTAGCGGGAGACGAGCAGTACTTC.

At least ten counts were recorded for this clonotype. The chain recombines TRBV20-1 with TRBJ2-7; D is undetermined. This CDR3 has 11 residues. V was clipped by 3 bases and J by 0 bases, with 3 bases between them. Per the germline V gene, CDR1 is DFQATT and CDR2 is SNEGSKA (reference sequence). CDR3 protein: CSARDSYEQYF. CDR3 DNA sequence: TGCAGTGCTAGGGACTCCTACGAGCAGTACTTC.

This chain links TRBV15 with TRBJ2-1, with TRBD2 matching over 12 bases. V shed 3 bases, J shed 0 bases, and the junction held 6 bases outside the gene matches. Germline loops: CDR1 LNHNV, CDR2 YYDKDF (reference sequence). This CDR3 has 18 amino acids. Here the CDR3 reads CATSRGLAGGSSYNEQFF. The CDR3 DNA reads TGTGCCACCAGCAGGGGACTAGCGGGTGGGAGCTCCTACAATGAGCAGTTCTTC.

This clonotype was seen a few times. The chain combines TRBV25-1 with TRBJ2-3, with a possible D match to TRBD1 (6 bases). V dropped 6 bases and J dropped 0 bases, with 10 bases sitting between them. Germline V gives CDR1 MGHDK, CDR2 SYGVNS. The CDR3 length is 14 residues. The CDR3 sequence: CASSLQGSTDTQYF. CDR3 nucleotide sequence: TGTGCCAGCAGCCTACAGGGAAGCACAGATACGCAGTATTTT.

This clonotype was counted between two and nine times. The DNA of the CDR3 is TGTGCCAGCAGTGCTAGCGACCCCTACAATGAGCAGTTCTTC. As protein: CASSASDPYNEQFF. The chain couples TRBV2 to TRBJ2-1, with D perhaps TRBD2 (6 bases). The germline gives CDR1 SNHLY, CDR2 FYNNEI. The CDR3 consists of 14 residues. Trimming removed 4 bases from V and 2 bases from J, with 9 bases in between.

J is TRBJ2-1 and V is TRBV6-1; TRBD2 might be the D (6 bases). Trimming removed 5 bases at V and 5 bases at J, with 13 bases between. The germline V gene encodes CDR1 MNHNS and CDR2 SASEGT. The CDR3 length is 14 residues. CDR3 sequence (DNA): TGTGCCAGCAGTCTCCCCGGGAGCAACAATGAGCAGTTCTTC. This gives the protein CASSLPGSNNEQFF.

The chain has TRBV7-8 and TRBJ2-3; D perhaps matches TRBD1 (7 bases). The ends were cut back, 6 bases at V and 0 bases at J, with 19 bases in the middle. Germline V gene lookup returns CDR1 SGHVS and CDR2 FQNEAQ. CDR3 size: 17 residues. The CDR3 sequence is CASRGGQSVGSTDTQYF. The CDR3 DNA follows: TGTGCCAGCAGGGGGGGACAGTCGGTGGGGAGCACAGATACGCAGTATTTT.

The sample holds one count of this clonotype. The chain has TRBV6-5 and TRBJ2-7; 9 positions match TRBD2. The CDR3 runs 15 residues. CDR1 MNHEY and CDR2 SVGAGI come from the germline V gene. V trimming: 6 bases; J trimming: 1 base; junction bases outside the gene matches: 7. The CDR3 sequence is CASSPSGRQSYEQYF. The CDR3 region has the DNA TGTGCCAGCAGCCCAAGCGGGAGGCAGTCCTACGAGCAGTACTTC.